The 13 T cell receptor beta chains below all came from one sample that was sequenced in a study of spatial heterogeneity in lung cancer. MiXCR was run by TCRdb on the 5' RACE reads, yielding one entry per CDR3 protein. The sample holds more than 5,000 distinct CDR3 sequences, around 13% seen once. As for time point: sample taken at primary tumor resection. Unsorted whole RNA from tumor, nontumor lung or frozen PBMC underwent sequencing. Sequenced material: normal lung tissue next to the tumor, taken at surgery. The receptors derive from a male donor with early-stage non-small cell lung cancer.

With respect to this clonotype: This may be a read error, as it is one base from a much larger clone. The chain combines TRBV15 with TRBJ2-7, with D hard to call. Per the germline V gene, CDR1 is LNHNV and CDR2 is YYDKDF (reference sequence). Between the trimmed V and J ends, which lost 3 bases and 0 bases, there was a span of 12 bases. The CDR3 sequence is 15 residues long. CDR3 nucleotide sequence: TGTGCCACCAGCAGCCCTCCCAACGGCTCCTACGAGCAGTACTTC. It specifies CATSSPPNGSYEQYF.

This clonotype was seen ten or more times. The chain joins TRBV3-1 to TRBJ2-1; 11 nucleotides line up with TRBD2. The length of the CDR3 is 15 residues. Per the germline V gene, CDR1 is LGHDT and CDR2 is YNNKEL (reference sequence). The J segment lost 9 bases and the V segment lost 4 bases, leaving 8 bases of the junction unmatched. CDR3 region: CASSRLAGGPGEQFF. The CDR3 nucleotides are TGTGCCAGCAGCCGTTTAGCGGGAGGGCCGGGTGAGCAGTTCTTC.

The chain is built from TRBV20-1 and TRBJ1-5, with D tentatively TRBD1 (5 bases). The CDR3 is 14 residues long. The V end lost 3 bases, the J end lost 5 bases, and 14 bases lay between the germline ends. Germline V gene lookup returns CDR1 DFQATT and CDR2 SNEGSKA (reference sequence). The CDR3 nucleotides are TGCAGTGCTAGTACAGGAATCCCTGATCAGCCCCAGCATTTT. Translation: CSASTGIPDQPQHF.

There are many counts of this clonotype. The CDR3 coding sequence is TGTGCCAGCAGCTTTGACAGGGTTGGGGCCAACGTCCTGACTTTC. Its translation is CASSFDRVGANVLTF. J is TRBJ2-6 and V is TRBV11-2, with TRBD1 matching 7 bases. V lost 3 bases to trimming and J lost 3 bases; unmatched junction nucleotides: 2. The CDR3 is 15 residues long. CDR1 and CDR2 from the germline V gene are SGHAT and FQNNGV.

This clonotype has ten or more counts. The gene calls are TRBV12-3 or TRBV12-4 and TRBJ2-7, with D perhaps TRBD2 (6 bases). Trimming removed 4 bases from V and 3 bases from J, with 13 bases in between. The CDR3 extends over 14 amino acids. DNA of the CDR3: TGTGCCAGCAGTTCTCCGGACTATCTCTACGAGCAGTACTTC. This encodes CASSSPDYLYEQYF.

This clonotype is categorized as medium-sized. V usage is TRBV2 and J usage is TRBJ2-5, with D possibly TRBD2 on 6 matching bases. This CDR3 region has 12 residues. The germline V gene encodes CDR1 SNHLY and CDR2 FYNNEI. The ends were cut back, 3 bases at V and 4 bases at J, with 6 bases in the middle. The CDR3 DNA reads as TGTGCCAGCAGTGACGGGGGAGAGACCCAGTACTTC. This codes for CASSDGGETQYF.

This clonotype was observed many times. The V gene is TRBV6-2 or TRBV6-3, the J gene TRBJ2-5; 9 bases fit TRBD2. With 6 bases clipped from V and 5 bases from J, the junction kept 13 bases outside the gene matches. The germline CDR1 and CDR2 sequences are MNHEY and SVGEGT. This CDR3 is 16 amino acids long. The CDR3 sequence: CASSHLGGRARETQYF. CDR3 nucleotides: TGTGCCAGCAGCCACTTAGGCGGGAGGGCCCGGGAGACCCAGTACTTC.

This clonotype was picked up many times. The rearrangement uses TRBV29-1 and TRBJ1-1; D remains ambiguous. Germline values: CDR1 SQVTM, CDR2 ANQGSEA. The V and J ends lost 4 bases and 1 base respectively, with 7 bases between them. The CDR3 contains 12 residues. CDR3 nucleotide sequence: TGCAGCGTTGCGGCGGCGAACACTGAAGCTTTCTTT. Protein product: CSVAAANTEAFF.

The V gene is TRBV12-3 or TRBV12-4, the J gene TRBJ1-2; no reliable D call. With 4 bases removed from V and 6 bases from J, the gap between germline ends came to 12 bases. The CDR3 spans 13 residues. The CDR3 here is CASSWREIDGYTF. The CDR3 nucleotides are TGTGCCAGCAGTTGGCGAGAGATTGATGGCTACACCTTC.

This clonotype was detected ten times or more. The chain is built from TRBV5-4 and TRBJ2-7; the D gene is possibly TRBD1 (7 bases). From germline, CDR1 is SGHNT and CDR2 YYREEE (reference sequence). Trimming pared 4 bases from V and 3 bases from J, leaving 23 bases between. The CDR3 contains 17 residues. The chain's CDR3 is CASSERLGQAIVYEQYF. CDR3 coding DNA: TGTGCCAGCAGCGAGAGACTAGGACAGGCGATCGTCTACGAGCAGTACTTC.

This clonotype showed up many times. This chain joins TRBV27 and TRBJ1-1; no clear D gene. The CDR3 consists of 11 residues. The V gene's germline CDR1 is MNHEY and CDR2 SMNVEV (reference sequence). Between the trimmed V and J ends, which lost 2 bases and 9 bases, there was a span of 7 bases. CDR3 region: CASSLGSKAFF. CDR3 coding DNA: TGTGCCAGCAGTTTAGGGTCCAAAGCTTTCTTT.

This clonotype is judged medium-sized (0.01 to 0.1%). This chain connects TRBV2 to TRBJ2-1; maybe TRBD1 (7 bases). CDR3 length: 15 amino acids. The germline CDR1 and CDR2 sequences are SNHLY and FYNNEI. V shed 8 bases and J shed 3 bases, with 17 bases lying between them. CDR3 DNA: TGTGCCAGCGCGCCTGGAGGGGGCGACTACAATGAGCAGTTCTTC. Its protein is CASAPGGGDYNEQFF.

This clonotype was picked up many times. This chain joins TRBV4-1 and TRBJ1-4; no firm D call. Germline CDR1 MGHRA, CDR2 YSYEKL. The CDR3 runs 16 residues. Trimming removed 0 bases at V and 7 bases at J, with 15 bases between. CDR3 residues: CASSQDARDSGEKLFF. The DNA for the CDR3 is TGCGCCAGCAGCCAAGATGCCCGAGACTCTGGTGAAAAACTGTTTTTT.